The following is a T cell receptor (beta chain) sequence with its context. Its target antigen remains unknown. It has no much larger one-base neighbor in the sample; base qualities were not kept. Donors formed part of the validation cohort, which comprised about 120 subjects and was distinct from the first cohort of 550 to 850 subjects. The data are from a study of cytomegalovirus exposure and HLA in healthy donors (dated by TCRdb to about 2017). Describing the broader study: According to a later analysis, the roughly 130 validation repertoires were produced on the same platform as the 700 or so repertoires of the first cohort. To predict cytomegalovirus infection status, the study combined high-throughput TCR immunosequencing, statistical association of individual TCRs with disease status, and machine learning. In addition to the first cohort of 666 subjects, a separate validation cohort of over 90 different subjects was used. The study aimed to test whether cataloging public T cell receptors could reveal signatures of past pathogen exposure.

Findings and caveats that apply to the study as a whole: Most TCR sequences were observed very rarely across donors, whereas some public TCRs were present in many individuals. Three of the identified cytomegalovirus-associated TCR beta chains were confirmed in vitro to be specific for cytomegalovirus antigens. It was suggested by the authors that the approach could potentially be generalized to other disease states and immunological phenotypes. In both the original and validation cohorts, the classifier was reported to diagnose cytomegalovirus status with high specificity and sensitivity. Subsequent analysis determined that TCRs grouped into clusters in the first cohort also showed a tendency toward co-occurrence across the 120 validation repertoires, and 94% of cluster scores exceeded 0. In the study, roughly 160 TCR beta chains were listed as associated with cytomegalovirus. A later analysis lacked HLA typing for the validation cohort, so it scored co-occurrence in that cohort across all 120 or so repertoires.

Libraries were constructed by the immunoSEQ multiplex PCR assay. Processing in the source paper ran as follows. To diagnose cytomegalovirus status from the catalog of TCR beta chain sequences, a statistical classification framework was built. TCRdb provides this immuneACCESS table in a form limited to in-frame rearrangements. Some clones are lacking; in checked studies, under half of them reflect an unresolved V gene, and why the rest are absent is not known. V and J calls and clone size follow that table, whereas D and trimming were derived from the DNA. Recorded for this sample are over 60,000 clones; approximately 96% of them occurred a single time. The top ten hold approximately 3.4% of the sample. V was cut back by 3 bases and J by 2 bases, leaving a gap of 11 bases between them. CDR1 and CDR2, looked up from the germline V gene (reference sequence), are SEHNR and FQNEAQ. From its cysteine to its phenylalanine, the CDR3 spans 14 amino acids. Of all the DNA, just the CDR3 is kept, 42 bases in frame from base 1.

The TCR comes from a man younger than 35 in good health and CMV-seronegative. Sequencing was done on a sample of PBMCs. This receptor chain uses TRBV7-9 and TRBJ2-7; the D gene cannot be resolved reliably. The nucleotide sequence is TGTGCCAGCAGCTTTGGGCTCCCTACCTACGAGCAGTACTTC. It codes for CASSFGLPTYEQYF.